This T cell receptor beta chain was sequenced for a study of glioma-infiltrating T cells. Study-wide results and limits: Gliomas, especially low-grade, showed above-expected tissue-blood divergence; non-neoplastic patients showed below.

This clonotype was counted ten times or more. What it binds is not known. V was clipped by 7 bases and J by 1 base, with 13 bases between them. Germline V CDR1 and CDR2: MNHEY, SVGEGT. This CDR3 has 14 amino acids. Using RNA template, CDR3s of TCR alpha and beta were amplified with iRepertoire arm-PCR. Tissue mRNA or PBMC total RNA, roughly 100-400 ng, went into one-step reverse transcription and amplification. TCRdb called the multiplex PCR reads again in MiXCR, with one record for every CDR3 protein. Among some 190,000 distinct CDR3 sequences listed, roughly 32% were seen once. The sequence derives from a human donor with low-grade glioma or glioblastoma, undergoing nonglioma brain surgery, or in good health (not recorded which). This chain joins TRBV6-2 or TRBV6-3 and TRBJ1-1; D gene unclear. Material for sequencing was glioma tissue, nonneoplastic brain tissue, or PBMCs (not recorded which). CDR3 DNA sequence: TGTGCCAGCAATACTCCTTATAGGAACACTGAAGCTTTCTTT. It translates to CASNTPYRNTEAFF.